In this sample, the clone carrying this T cell receptor beta chain turned up a few times. The antigen remains unidentified. Isolated RNA was reverse transcribed into cDNA used as the sequencing template. This table comes from immunoSEQ multiplex PCR, and its TCRdb copy is limited to in-frame clones, with some not included. The sample lists roughly 200,000 clones, roughly 60% occurring once. This sample stems from a study of CD8+ T cells in alopecia areata. Study findings and constraints: Scalp samples also contribute reads from the resident alphabeta T cells found in normal skin.

The germline V gene encodes CDR1 SGHRS and CDR2 YFSETQ. This CDR3 has 15 amino acids. V shed 0 bases and J shed 1 base, with 10 bases lying between them. The chain joins TRBV5-1 to TRBJ1-1; D might be TRBD1 (5 bases). This TCR was recovered from a human donor with alopecia areata. Sample: CD4+ T cells sorted from blood, taken at week 0. In nucleotides, the CDR3 is TGCGCCAGCAGCTTGGAGGGGCGACAGAACACTGAAGCTTTCTTT. This codes for CASSLEGRQNTEAFF. Complete variable domain (other parts from reference TRBV5-1 and TRBJ1-1): KAGVTQTPRYLIKTRGQQVTLSCSPISGHRSVSWYQQTPGQGLQFLFEYFSETQRNKGNFPGRFSGRQFSNSRSEMNVSTLELGDSALYLCASSLEGRQNTEAFFGQGTRLTVV.